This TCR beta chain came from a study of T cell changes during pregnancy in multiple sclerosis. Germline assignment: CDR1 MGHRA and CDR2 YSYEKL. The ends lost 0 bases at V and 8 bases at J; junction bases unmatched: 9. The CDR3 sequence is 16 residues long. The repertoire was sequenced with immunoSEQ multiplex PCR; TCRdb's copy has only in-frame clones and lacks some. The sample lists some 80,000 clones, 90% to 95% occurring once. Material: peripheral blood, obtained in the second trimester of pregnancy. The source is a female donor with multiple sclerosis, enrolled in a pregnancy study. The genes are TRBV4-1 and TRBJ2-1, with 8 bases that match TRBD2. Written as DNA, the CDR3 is TGCGCCAGCAGCCAAGATCGAAGGACTAGCTTGGATGAGCAGTTCTTC. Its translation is CASSQDRRTSLDEQFF.